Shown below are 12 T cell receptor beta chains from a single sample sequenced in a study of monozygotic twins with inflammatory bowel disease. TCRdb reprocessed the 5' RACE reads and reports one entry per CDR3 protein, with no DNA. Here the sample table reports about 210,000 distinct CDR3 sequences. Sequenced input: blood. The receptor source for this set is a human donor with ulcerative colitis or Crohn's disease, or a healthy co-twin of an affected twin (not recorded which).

CDR3 sequence reads: CASSQGAGNYGYTF. J is TRBJ1-2 and V is TRBV3-1. In germline, CDR1 is LGHDT, CDR2 YNNKEL (reference sequence). The CDR3 is 14 residues long. Combining the CDR3 with reference TRBV3-1 and TRBJ1-2 gives the whole variable domain DTAVSQTPKYLVTQMGNDKSIKCEQNLGHDTMYWYKQDSKKFLKIMFSYNNKELIINETVPNRFSPKSPDKAHLNLHINSLELGDSAVYFCASSQGAGNYGYTFGSGTRLTVV.

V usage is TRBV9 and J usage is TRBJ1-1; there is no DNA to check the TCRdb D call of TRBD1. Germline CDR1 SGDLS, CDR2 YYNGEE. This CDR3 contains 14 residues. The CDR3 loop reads CASSVAGGNTEAFF.

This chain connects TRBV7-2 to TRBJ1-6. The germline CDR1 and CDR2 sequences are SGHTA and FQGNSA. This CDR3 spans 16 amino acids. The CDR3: CASSLVGGIYNSPLHF.

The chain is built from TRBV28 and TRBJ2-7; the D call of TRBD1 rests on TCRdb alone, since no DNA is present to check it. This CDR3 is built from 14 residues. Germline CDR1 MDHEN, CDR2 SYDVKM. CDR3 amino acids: CASRPFGKTYEQYF. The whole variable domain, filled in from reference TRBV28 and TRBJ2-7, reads DVKVTQSSRYLVKRTGEKVFLECVQDMDHENMFWYRQDPGLGLRLIYFSYDVKMKEKGDIPEGYSVSREKKERFSLILESASTNQTSMYLCASRPFGKTYEQYFGPGTRLTVT.

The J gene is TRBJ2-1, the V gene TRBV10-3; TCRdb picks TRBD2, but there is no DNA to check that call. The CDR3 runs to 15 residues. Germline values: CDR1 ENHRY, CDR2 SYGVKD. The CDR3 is CAISESGREFGEQFF.

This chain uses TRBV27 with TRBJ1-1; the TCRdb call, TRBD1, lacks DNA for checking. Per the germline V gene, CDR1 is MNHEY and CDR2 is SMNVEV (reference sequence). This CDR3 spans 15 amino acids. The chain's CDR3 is CASSSETGAYTEAFF.

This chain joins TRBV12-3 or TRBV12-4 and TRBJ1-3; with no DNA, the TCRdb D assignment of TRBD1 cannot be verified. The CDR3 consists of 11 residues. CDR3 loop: CASSWGGTPNF.

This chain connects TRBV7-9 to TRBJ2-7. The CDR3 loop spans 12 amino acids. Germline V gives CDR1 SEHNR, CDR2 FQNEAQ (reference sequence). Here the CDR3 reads CASSSGDYEQYF.

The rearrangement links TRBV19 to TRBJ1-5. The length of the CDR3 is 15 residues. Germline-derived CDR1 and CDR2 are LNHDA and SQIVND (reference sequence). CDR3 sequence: CASSTRISSNQPQHF.

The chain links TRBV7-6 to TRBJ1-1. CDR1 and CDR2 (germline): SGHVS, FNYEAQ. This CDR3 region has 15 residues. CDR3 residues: CASSLRTAGRTEAFF.

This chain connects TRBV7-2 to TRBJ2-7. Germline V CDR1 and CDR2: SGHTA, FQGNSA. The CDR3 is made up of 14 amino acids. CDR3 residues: CASSFSGWGYEQYF.

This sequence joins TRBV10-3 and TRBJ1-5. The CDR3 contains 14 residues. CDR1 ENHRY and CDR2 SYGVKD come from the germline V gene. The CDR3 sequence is CAISTGLLNQPQHF.